The next 13 T cell receptor beta chains were all read from a single sample in a study of blood T cell repertoires in COVID-19. Produced via immunoSEQ multiplex PCR; TCRdb's table is partial and in-frame only. This sample has around 150,000 clones; 84% occur once, and the top ten carry more than 5.5%. Input material: peripheral blood. The receptors stem from a woman aged 45 to 65 in a cohort sampled during active or convalescent COVID-19.

The CDR3 sequence is CASSWRGDSYEQYF. The CDR3, as DNA: TGTGCCAGCAGTTGGCGGGGAGACTCCTACGAGCAGTACTTC. This sequence joins TRBV7-2 and TRBJ2-7; D perhaps matches TRBD2 (6 bases). The CDR3 consists of 14 residues. Trimming removed 6 bases at V and 0 bases at J, with 12 bases between. Germline V lookup: CDR1 SGHTA, CDR2 FQGNSA.

The chain joins TRBV5-5 to TRBJ2-7, with 8 bases fitting TRBD1. The ends lost 2 bases at V and 2 bases at J; junction bases unmatched: 3. The CDR3 runs to 14 residues. CDR1 and CDR2 (germline): SGHKS, YYEKEE (reference sequence). CDR3 loop: CASSFQTGAYEQYF. The CDR3, as DNA: TGTGCCAGCAGCTTCCAGACAGGGGCCTACGAGCAGTACTTC.

The J gene is TRBJ2-3, the V gene TRBV19; perhaps TRBD2 as D (5 bases). CDR1 and CDR2 from the germline V gene are LNHDA and SQIVND (reference sequence). This CDR3 is 15 amino acids long. The V end lost 6 bases, the J end lost 1 base, and 14 bases lay between the germline ends. CDR3: CASRRTSSGTDTQYF. As DNA, the CDR3 is TGTGCCAGTAGACGCACTAGTTCTGGCACAGATACGCAGTATTTT. Full variable domain (outside the CDR3, taken from reference TRBV19 and TRBJ2-3): DGGITQSPKYLFRKEGQNVTLSCEQNLNHDAMYWYRQDPGQGLRLIYYSQIVNDFQKGDIAEGYSVSREKKESFPLTVTSAQKNPTAFYLCASRRTSSGTDTQYFGPGTRLTVL.

The chain's CDR3 is CASSETSGGYNEQFF. The CDR3 nucleotides read TGTGCCAGCAGTGAAACTAGCGGGGGGTACAATGAGCAGTTCTTC. The rearrangement uses TRBV6-1 and TRBJ2-1; TRBD2 agrees at 12 bases. Germline V gene sequence: CDR1 MNHNS, CDR2 SASEGT. J was trimmed by 4 bases and V by 2 bases; bases with no gene match: 0. The CDR3 runs 15 residues.

The chain uses TRBV19 and TRBJ2-7; D may be TRBD1 (5 bases). Trimming stripped 4 bases from V and 5 bases from J, with 12 bases between. CDR1 LNHDA and CDR2 SQIVND come from the germline V gene (reference sequence). The CDR3 spans 13 residues. The DNA of the CDR3 is TGTGCCAGTAGTACCAGGGAAACGAACGAGCAGTACTTC. Translation gives CASSTRETNEQYF. Filled out from reference TRBV19 and TRBJ2-7, the complete variable domain reads DGGITQSPKYLFRKEGQNVTLSCEQNLNHDAMYWYRQDPGQGLRLIYYSQIVNDFQKGDIAEGYSVSREKKESFPLTVTSAQKNPTAFYLCASSTRETNEQYFGPGTRLTVT.

The sample holds a few counts of this clone. V gene TRBV19 combines with J gene TRBJ1-1; the D is unclear. The CDR3 length is 13 residues. From germline, CDR1 is LNHDA and CDR2 SQIVND (reference sequence). Trimming cost V 6 bases and J 10 bases, with 18 bases left between them. The CDR3 is CASRARERLGAFF. The CDR3 DNA follows: TGTGCCAGTAGAGCGAGGGAACGTCTCGGAGCTTTCTTT.

The V and J genes are TRBV29-1 and TRBJ1-2; D might be TRBD1 (5 bases). V shed 4 bases and J shed 3 bases, with 21 bases lying between them. The V gene's germline CDR1 is SQVTM and CDR2 ANQGSEA. The CDR3 is 16 residues long. CDR3 sequence: CSVVGTVGEADYGYTF. In nucleotides, the CDR3 is TGCAGCGTTGTCGGGACGGTAGGGGAGGCTGACTATGGCTACACCTTC.

This chain joins TRBV7-9 and TRBJ1-1; 9 bases fit TRBD1. The germline gives CDR1 SEHNR, CDR2 FQNEAQ (reference sequence). This CDR3 is built from 15 residues. V lost 5 bases to trimming and J lost 4 bases; unmatched junction nucleotides: 8. CDR3 DNA sequence: TGTGCCAGCAGCGCCCGACAGGGGGTCAGCACTGAAGCTTTCTTT. It specifies CASSARQGVSTEAFF.

J is TRBJ1-1 and V is TRBV19; TRBD1 aligns across 8 bases. This CDR3 comprises 16 residues. Germline V gene sequence: CDR1 LNHDA, CDR2 SQIVND (reference sequence). The ends lost 3 bases at V and 5 bases at J; junction bases unmatched: 11. This chain's CDR3 is CASSIGDRGYRTEAFF. The CDR3 DNA reads TGTGCCAGTAGTATTGGTGACAGGGGCTATCGGACTGAAGCTTTCTTT.

V is TRBV7-2 and J is TRBJ2-7; a weak D match, TRBD2 (5 bases). Germline assignment: CDR1 SGHTA and CDR2 FQGNSA. V was pared by 1 base and J by 2 bases, with 9 bases between. The CDR3 consists of 14 residues. As DNA, the CDR3 is TGTGCCAGCAGCTTAGGGAGGTACACCTACGAGCAGTACTTC. It is translated as CASSLGRYTYEQYF.

This sequence joins TRBV6-6 and TRBJ2-7, with TRBD1 identical over 8 bases. Germline trimming cut 7 bases from V and 0 bases from J; bases unmatched to any gene: 8. The CDR3 totals 15 residues. Germline V lookup: CDR1 MNHNY, CDR2 SVGAGI (reference sequence). In DNA form, the CDR3 reads TGTGCCAGCACCCGGACAGGGCCCCACTCCTACGAGCAGTACTTC. Its protein product is CASTRTGPHSYEQYF.

The chain recombines TRBV10-1 with TRBJ2-1; 13 bases match TRBD2. The V segment lost 4 bases and the J segment 9 bases; nucleotides outside the gene matches: 6. This CDR3 has 15 amino acids. From germline, CDR1 is WNHNN and CDR2 SYGVQD (reference sequence). CDR3 DNA sequence: TGCGCCAGCAGTGGTTCACTAGCGGGGGGGCGTGAGCAGTTCTTC. As protein: CASSGSLAGGREQFF.

The chain carries TRBV3-1 (or the pseudogene TRBV3-2) and TRBJ1-5; D is ambiguous. V was trimmed by 0 bases and J by 9 bases, leaving 9 bases between them. Looked up from germline, CDR1 is LGHDT and CDR2 is YNNKEL (reference sequence). The CDR3 contains 13 residues. The CDR3 reads CASSQDVSWPQHF. In DNA form, the CDR3 reads TGTGCCAGCAGCCAAGATGTTTCGTGGCCCCAGCATTTT.